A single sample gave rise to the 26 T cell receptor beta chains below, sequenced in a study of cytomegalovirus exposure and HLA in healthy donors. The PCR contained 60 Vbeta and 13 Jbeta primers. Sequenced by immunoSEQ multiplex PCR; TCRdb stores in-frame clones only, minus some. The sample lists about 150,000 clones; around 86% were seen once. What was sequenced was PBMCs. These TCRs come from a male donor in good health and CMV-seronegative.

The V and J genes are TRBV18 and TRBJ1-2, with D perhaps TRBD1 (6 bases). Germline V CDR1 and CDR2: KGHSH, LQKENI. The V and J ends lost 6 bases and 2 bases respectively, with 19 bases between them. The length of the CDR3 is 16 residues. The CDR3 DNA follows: TGTGCCAGCTCGGACCAGGACAGCCGACCGAACTATGGCTACACCTTC. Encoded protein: CASSDQDSRPNYGYTF.

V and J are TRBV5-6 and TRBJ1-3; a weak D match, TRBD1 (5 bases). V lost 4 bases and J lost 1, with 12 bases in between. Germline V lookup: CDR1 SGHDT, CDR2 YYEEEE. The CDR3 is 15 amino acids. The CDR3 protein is CASSPRAVSGNTIYF. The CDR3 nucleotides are TGTGCCAGCAGCCCCAGGGCGGTTTCTGGAAACACCATATATTTT.

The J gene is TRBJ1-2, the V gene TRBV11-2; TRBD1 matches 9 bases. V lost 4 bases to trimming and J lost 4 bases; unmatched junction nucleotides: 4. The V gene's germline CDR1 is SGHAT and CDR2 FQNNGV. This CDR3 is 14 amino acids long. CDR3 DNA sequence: TGTGCCAGCAGCTCGGACAGGGGCCCCTATGGCTACACCTTC. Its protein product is CASSSDRGPYGYTF.

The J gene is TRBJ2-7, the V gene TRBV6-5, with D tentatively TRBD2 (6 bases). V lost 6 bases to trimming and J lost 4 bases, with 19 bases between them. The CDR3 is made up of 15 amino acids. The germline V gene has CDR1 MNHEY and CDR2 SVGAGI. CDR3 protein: CASSTGRFTPYEQYF. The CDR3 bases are TGTGCCAGCAGCACGGGGAGGTTTACCCCTTACGAGCAGTACTTC.

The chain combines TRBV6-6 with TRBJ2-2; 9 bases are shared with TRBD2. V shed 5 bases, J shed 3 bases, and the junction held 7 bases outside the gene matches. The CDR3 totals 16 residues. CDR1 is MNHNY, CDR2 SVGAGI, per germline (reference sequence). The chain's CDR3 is CASSTPSGVYTGELFF. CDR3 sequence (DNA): TGTGCCAGCAGTACCCCTAGCGGGGTCTACACCGGGGAGCTGTTTTTT.

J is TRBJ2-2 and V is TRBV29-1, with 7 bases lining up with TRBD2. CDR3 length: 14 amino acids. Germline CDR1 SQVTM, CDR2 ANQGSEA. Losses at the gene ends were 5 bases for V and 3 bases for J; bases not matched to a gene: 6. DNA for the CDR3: TGCAGCGTTTGGGGAGGGACCCACACCGGGGAGCTGTTTTTT. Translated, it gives CSVWGGTHTGELFF.

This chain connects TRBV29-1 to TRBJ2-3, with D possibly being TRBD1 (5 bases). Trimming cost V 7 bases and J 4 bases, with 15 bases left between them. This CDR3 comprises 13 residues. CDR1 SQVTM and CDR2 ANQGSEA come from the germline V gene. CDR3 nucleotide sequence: TGCAGCGGTGGACGGACGACAGCAGATACGCAGTATTTT. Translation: CSGGRTTADTQYF.

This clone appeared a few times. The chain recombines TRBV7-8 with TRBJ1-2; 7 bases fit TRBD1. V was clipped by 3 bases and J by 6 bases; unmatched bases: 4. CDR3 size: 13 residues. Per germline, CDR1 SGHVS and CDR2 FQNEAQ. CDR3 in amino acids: CASSLTGKDGYTF. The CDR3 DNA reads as TGTGCCAGCAGCTTGACAGGGAAGGATGGCTACACCTTC.

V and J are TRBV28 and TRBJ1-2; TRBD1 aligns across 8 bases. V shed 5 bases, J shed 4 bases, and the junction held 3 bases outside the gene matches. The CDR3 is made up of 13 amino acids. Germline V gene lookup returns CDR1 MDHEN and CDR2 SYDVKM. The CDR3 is CASSPGGPYGYTF. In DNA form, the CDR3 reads TGTGCCAGCAGTCCAGGGGGCCCCTATGGCTACACCTTC.

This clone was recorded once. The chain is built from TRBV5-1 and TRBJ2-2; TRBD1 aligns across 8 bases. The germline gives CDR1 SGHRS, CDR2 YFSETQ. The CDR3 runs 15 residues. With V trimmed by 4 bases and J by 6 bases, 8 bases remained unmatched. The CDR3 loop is CASSKDRGLAGELFF. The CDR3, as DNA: TGCGCCAGCAGCAAAGACAGGGGTTTGGCCGGGGAGCTGTTTTTT.

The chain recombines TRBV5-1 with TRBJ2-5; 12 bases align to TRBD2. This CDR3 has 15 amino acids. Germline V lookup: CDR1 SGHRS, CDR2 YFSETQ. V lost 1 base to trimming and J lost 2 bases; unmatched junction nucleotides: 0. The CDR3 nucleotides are TGCGCCAGCAGCTTGCTAGCGGGGGGGCAAGAGACCCAGTACTTC. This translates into CASSLLAGGQETQYF.

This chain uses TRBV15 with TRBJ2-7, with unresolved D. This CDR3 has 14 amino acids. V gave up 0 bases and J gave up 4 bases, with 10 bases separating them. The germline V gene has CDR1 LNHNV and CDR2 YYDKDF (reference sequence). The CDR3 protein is CATSRDSGRYEQYF. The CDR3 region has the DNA TGTGCCACCAGCAGAGATTCTGGGCGATACGAGCAGTACTTC.

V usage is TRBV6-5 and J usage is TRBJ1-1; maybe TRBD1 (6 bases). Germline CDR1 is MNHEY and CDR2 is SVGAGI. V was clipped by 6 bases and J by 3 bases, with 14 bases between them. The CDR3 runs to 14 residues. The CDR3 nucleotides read TGTGCCAGCAGAAAAACAGGGCGGGACACTGAAGCTTTCTTT. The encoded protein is CASRKTGRDTEAFF.

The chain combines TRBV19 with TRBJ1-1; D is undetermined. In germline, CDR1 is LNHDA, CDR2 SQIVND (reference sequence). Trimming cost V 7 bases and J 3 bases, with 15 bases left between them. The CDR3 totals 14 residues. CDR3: CASIRGVRDTEAFF. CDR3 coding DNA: TGTGCCAGTATCCGCGGGGTGCGGGACACTGAAGCTTTCTTT.

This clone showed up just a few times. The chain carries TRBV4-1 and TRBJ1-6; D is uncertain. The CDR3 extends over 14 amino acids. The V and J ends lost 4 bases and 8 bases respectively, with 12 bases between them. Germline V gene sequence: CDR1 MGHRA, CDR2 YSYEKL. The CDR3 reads CASSPDLGYSPLHF. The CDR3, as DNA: TGCGCCAGCAGCCCCGACCTAGGATATTCACCCCTCCACTTT.

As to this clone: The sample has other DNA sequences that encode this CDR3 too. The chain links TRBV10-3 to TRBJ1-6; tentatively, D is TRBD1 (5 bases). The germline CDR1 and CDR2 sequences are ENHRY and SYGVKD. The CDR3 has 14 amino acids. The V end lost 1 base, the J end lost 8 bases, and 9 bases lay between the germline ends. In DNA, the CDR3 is TGTGCCATCAGTGAGTATCAGGGCGATTCACCCCTCCACTTT. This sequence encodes CAISEYQGDSPLHF.

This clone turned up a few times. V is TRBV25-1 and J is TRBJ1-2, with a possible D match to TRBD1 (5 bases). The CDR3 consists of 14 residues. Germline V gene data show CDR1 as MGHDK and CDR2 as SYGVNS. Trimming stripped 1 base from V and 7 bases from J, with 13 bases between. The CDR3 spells CASSEWGREAGYTF. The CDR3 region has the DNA TGTGCCAGCAGTGAATGGGGCAGGGAGGCTGGCTACACCTTC.

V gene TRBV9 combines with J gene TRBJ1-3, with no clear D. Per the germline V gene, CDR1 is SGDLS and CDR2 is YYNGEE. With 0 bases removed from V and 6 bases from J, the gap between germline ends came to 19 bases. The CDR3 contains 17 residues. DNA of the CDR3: TGTGCCAGCAGCGTAGGAGGCGGAGCCCCCTCGGCAAACACCATATATTTT. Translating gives CASSVGGGAPSANTIYF.

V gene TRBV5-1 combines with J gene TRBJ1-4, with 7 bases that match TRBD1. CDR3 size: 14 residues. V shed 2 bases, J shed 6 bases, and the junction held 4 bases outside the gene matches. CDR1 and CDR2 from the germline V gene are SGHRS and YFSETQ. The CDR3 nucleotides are TGCGCCAGCAGCTTAAGGGGGCGGGATGAAAAACTGTTTTTT. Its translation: CASSLRGRDEKLFF.

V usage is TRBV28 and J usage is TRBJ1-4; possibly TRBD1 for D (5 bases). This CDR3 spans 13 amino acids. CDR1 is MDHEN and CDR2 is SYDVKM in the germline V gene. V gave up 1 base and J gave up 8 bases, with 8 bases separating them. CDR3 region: CASSLSGSEKLFF. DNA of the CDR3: TGTGCCAGCAGTTTATCAGGGTCGGAAAAACTGTTTTTT. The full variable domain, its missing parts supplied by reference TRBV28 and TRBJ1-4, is DVKVTQSSRYLVKRTGEKVFLECVQDMDHENMFWYRQDPGLGLRLIYFSYDVKMKEKGDIPEGYSVSREKKERFSLILESASTNQTSMYLCASSLSGSEKLFFGSGTQLSVL.

The CDR3 loop reads CASSLGQGAFGYTF. In DNA form, the CDR3 reads TGCGCCAGCAGCCTCGGACAGGGTGCGTTTGGCTACACCTTC. The rearrangement uses TRBV5-1 and TRBJ1-2; 8 bases map to TRBD1. Germline loops: CDR1 SGHRS, CDR2 YFSETQ. Trimming removed 4 bases from V and 7 bases from J; junction bases left unmatched: 9. The CDR3 sequence is 14 residues long.

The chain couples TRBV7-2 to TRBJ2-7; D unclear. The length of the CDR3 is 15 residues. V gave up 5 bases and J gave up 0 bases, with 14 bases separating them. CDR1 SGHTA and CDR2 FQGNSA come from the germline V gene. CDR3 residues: CASSTYSQSSYEQYF. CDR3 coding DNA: TGTGCCAGCAGCACCTACTCTCAAAGCTCCTACGAGCAGTACTTC.

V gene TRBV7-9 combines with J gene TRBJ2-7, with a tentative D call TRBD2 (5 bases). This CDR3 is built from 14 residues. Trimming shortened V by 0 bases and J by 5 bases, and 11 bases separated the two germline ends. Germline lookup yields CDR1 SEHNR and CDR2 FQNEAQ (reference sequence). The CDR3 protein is CASSLAPGINEQYF. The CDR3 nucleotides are TGTGCCAGCAGCTTAGCTCCGGGAATCAACGAGCAGTACTTC.

In DNA form, the CDR3 reads TGTGCCAGCAGCTACCACGGGGAGGTGATAGAGACCCAGTACTTC. It is translated as CASSYHGEVIETQYF. The chain employs TRBV11-2 and TRBJ2-5; weak D call: TRBD2 (6 bases). Looked up from germline, CDR1 is SGHAT and CDR2 is FQNNGV. CDR3 length equals 15 residues. Trimming stripped 4 bases from V and 4 bases from J, with 16 bases between.

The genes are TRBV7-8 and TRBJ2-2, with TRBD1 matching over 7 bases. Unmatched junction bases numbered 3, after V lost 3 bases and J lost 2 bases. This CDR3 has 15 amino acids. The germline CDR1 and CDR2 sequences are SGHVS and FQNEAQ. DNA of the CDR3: TGTGCCAGCAGCTTGACAGGGAAAAACACCGGGGAGCTGTTTTTT. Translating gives CASSLTGKNTGELFF.

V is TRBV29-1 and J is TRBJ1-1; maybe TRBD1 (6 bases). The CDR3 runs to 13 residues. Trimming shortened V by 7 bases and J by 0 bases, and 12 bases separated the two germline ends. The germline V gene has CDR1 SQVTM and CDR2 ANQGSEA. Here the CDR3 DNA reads TGCAGCGCCGTAGGGGGATTGAACACTGAAGCTTTCTTT. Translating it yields CSAVGGLNTEAFF. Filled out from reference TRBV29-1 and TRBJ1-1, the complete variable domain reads SAVISQKPSRDICQRGTSLTIQCQVDSQVTMMFWYRQQPGQSLTLIATANQGSEATYESGFVIDKFPISRPNLTFSTLTVSNMSPEDSSIYLCSAVGGLNTEAFFGQGTRLTVV.